This T cell receptor beta chain emerged from a study of T-cell memory formation after mild COVID-19. Study-level background: TCR clusters were mostly donor specific.

5'RACE with constant-segment primers built TCRalpha and TCRbeta cDNA libraries with UMIs. TCRdb re-called the 5' RACE reads with MiXCR, one entry per CDR3 protein. Here the sample spans roughly 13,000 distinct CDR3 sequences, 12% being singletons. Unmatched junction bases numbered 4, after V lost 3 bases and J lost 4 bases. CDR3 length: 15 residues. Germline V gene data show CDR1 as LGHDT and CDR2 as YNNKEL (reference sequence). There are many counts of this clonotype. The chain uses TRBV3-1 and TRBJ2-7, with TRBD2 matching 12 bases. The receptor comes from an adult woman who had mild COVID-19 (a few samples of this study predate the infection). Cell type and time point are not known. The sequencing input was PBMCs or a T cell subset sorted from them (not recorded which). The CDR3 DNA reads TGTGCCAGCAGCCAGACTAGCGGGAGTCAATACGAGCAGTACTTC. This translates into CASSQTSGSQYEQYF.